The 23 T cell receptor beta chains below come from one sample, sequenced in a study of T cells in Graves' hyperthyroidism and ophthalmopathy. RNA transcripts provided the source from which TCR beta CDR3 regions were amplified. HTBI primers were used for first-round RT-PCR of the TCR CDR3. TCRdb itself ran the multiplex PCR reads through MiXCR, one entry per CDR3 protein. The sample lists about 770,000 distinct CDR3 sequences, 18% occurring once. Sequenced material: blood. These receptors all stem from a woman between 45 and 65 years old with Graves' hyperthyroidism that later progressed to Graves' ophthalmopathy.

The chain employs TRBV12-3 or TRBV12-4 and TRBJ1-1, with D unclear. The V gene lost 3 bases and the J gene lost 10 bases, with 9 bases spanning the gap. The CDR3 loop spans 11 amino acids. The chain's CDR3 is CASSFANRAFF. CDR3 nucleotide sequence: TGTGCCAGCAGTTTTGCTAATAGAGCTTTCTTT.

This chain joins TRBV20-1 and TRBJ2-5; maybe TRBD2 (6 bases). Germline CDR1 is DFQATT and CDR2 is SNEGSKA (reference sequence). CDR3 length equals 14 residues. V lost 8 bases, J lost 5 bases, and 21 bases lay in between. CDR3 coding DNA: TGCAGTTATGAGCGGACGGGGGAAGGTGAGACCCAGTACTTC. Translated: CSYERTGEGETQYF.

This clonotype was picked up many times. The chain recombines TRBV6-2 or TRBV6-3 with TRBJ2-7; TRBD2 agrees at 11 bases. The J segment lost 7 bases and the V segment lost 5 bases, leaving 4 bases of the junction unmatched. The CDR3 is 13 amino acids. Germline lookup yields CDR1 MNHEY and CDR2 SVGEGT. CDR3 DNA: TGTGCCAGCAGTACTAGCGGGGGTTTGGAGCAGTACTTC. Protein product: CASSTSGGLEQYF.

This clonotype was counted many times. The rearrangement uses TRBV11-3 and TRBJ2-1; the match to TRBD1 covers 9 bases. The germline V gene encodes CDR1 SGHNT and CDR2 YENEEA. The CDR3 is made up of 16 amino acids. V shed 0 bases, J shed 3 bases, and the junction held 3 bases outside the gene matches. The CDR3 protein is CASSLDEGQGYNEQFF. The DNA of the CDR3 is TGTGCCAGCAGCTTAGATGAGGGACAGGGCTACAATGAGCAGTTCTTC.

V is TRBV4-2 and J is TRBJ2-5, with unresolved D. The CDR3 extends over 14 amino acids. The germline gives CDR1 LGHNA, CDR2 YNFKEQ. The V end lost 0 bases, the J end lost 1 base, and 6 bases lay between the germline ends. For the CDR3, the DNA is TGTGCCAGCAGCCAAGAACGGGTCCAAGAGACCCAGTACTTC. Its translation: CASSQERVQETQYF.

This clonotype was seen more than once but under ten times. A read error is possible here, since a much larger clone lies one base away. V is TRBV30 and J is TRBJ1-5; 10 nucleotides line up with TRBD1. Unmatched junction bases numbered 2, after V lost 1 base and J lost 5 bases. Germline V gene sequence: CDR1 GTSNPN, CDR2 SVGIG (reference sequence). The CDR3 has 14 residues. This CDR3 is CAWSGDRGDQPQHF. CDR3 DNA sequence: TGTGCCTGGAGTGGGGACAGGGGAGATCAGCCCCAGCATTTT.

This clonotype was observed many times. The CDR3 region has the DNA TGTGCCAGCAGCTCCGGGACTAGCGGCACCTACGAGCAGTACTTC. This gives the protein CASSSGTSGTYEQYF. J is TRBJ2-7 and V is TRBV11-1; 11 bases fit TRBD2. J was trimmed by 2 bases and V by 4 bases; bases with no gene match: 4. The CDR3 contains 15 residues. From germline, CDR1 is SGHAT and CDR2 FQDESV (reference sequence).

This clonotype was seen a handful of times. It may be a read error: a sequence one base away is much more abundant. The rearrangement uses TRBV11-2 and TRBJ2-1; TRBD1 agrees at 12 bases. The CDR3 length is 20 residues. The ends lost 5 bases at V and 1 base at J; junction bases unmatched: 15. The germline V gene encodes CDR1 SGHAT and CDR2 FQNNGV. CDR3 sequence: CASSATGTGGPRGSYNEQFF. The DNA of the CDR3 is TGTGCCAGCAGCGCGACCGGGACAGGGGGCCCCCGGGGGTCCTACAATGAGCAGTTCTTC.

The chain is built from TRBV20-1 and TRBJ1-1, with D hard to call. Trimming cost V 3 bases and J 3 bases, with 8 bases left between them. The CDR3 is 12 amino acids. Germline-derived CDR1 and CDR2 are DFQATT and SNEGSKA (reference sequence). This CDR3 reads CSASPADTEAFF. CDR3 nucleotides: TGCAGTGCTAGTCCAGCTGACACTGAAGCTTTCTTT.

V is TRBV11-2 and J is TRBJ2-5; 14 nucleotides align to TRBD2. The length of the CDR3 is 15 residues. J gave up 4 bases and V 5 bases, and 3 bases lay outside the gene matches. The V gene's germline CDR1 is SGHAT and CDR2 FQNNGV. The CDR3 DNA reads TGTGCCAGCAGCAGGACTAGCGGGAGGCTAGAGACCCAGTACTTC. Translated: CASSRTSGRLETQYF.

The chain links TRBV2 to TRBJ2-2, with 11 positions matching TRBD2. V shed 7 bases and J 1 base; nucleotides not matched to a gene: 8. Germline CDR1 is SNHLY and CDR2 is FYNNEI. There are 17 residues in the CDR3. DNA of the CDR3: TGTGCCAGCACCGGGACTAGCGGAAGATTGAACACCGGGGAGCTGTTTTTT. Its translation is CASTGTSGRLNTGELFF.

This rearrangement joins TRBV6-2 or TRBV6-3 to TRBJ2-1; maybe TRBD2 (6 bases). Germline-derived CDR1 and CDR2 are MNHEY and SVGEGT. V was shortened by 6 bases and J by 7 bases, with 13 bases between the two germline ends. The CDR3 has 13 residues. CDR3 in amino acids: CASSPGVGNEQFF. The CDR3 DNA reads as TGTGCCAGCAGCCCGGGGGTGGGGAATGAGCAGTTCTTC.

This clonotype was seen ten or more times. This chain uses TRBV11-2 with TRBJ2-1; either TRBD1 or TRBD2 may fit D (6 bases each). The ends were cut back, 3 bases at V and 8 bases at J, with 14 bases in the middle. CDR3 size: 14 residues. The V gene's germline CDR1 is SGHAT and CDR2 FQNNGV. In DNA, the CDR3 is TGTGCCAGCAGCTTTAGGGGGGTCGTAGATGAGCAGTTCTTC. Its protein product is CASSFRGVVDEQFF.

The rearrangement uses TRBV20-1 and TRBJ1-6, with D unclear. The CDR3 contains 13 residues. The germline V gene encodes CDR1 DFQATT and CDR2 SNEGSKA (reference sequence). V lost 5 bases to trimming and J lost 5 bases, with 10 bases between them. The CDR3: CSAAHRDNSPLHF. DNA of the CDR3: TGCAGTGCTGCCCACCGGGATAATTCACCCCTCCACTTT.

The chain couples TRBV19 to TRBJ1-2; TRBD1 might be the D (5 bases). The ends were cut back, 4 bases at V and 4 bases at J, with 19 bases in the middle. The germline gives CDR1 LNHDA, CDR2 SQIVND (reference sequence). The CDR3 runs 16 residues. The CDR3 sequence: CASSTPEGLGGYGYTF. The DNA for the CDR3 is TGTGCCAGTAGTACTCCCGAGGGACTTGGGGGCTATGGCTACACCTTC. The full variable domain, completed using reference TRBV19 and TRBJ1-2, is DGGITQSPKYLFRKEGQNVTLSCEQNLNHDAMYWYRQDPGQGLRLIYYSQIVNDFQKGDIAEGYSVSREKKESFPLTVTSAQKNPTAFYLCASSTPEGLGGYGYTFGSGTRLTVV.

The table lists this clonotype with many counts. V gene TRBV9 combines with J gene TRBJ2-1; 7 nucleotides match TRBD2. Germline CDR1 reads SGDLS; CDR2 reads YYNGEE. This CDR3 region has 13 residues. Losses at the gene ends were 1 base for V and 9 bases for J; bases not matched to a gene: 4. The DNA of the CDR3 is TGTGCCAGCAGCGTATCCGGGGAGGGTGAGCAGTTCTTC. Translating gives CASSVSGEGEQFF.

This clonotype has only a few counts. A much larger clone differs from this one at a single base, so this may be a read error. The chain joins TRBV7-6 to TRBJ1-1; no firm D call. Germline V gene sequence: CDR1 SGHVS, CDR2 FNYEAQ. The ends were cut back, 1 base at V and 7 bases at J, with 7 bases in the middle. The CDR3 is 12 residues long. The CDR3 loop is CASSLVRGEAFF. CDR3 DNA: TGTGCCAGCAGCTTAGTTCGGGGTGAAGCTTTCTTT.

In its sample, this clonotype was seen many times. The rearrangement joins TRBV19 to TRBJ1-5; D is unclear. V was cut by 7 bases and J by 3 bases, with 16 bases left in between. The CDR3 totals 15 residues. Germline CDR1 and CDR2: LNHDA and SQIVND (reference sequence). CDR3 sequence (DNA): TGTGCCAGTATACCGACACCAGGTTCCAATCAGCCCCAGCATTTT. Translated: CASIPTPGSNQPQHF. The full variable domain, completed using reference TRBV19 and TRBJ1-5, is DGGITQSPKYLFRKEGQNVTLSCEQNLNHDAMYWYRQDPGQGLRLIYYSQIVNDFQKGDIAEGYSVSREKKESFPLTVTSAQKNPTAFYLCASIPTPGSNQPQHFGDGTRLSIL.

This clonotype has a count of ten or more. The V gene is TRBV5-1, the J gene TRBJ1-2, with D perhaps TRBD1 (6 bases). Germline lookup yields CDR1 SGHRS and CDR2 YFSETQ. Deletions cut 1 base from V and 2 bases from J, with 15 bases between. CDR3 length: 16 amino acids. The DNA of the CDR3 is TGCGCCAGCAGCTTGCGATTGGCAGGGGCGAACTATGGCTACACCTTC. This sequence encodes CASSLRLAGANYGYTF.

This clonotype showed up just a few times. The chain couples TRBV10-2 to TRBJ2-3; D is perhaps TRBD2 (6 bases). This CDR3 comprises 14 residues. V was trimmed by 8 bases and J by 0 bases, leaving 12 bases between them. Germline loops: CDR1 WSHSY, CDR2 SAAADI. The CDR3 reads CASRLRGSTDTQYF. The CDR3 DNA sequence: TGCGCCAGCCGGCTACGGGGGAGCACAGATACGCAGTATTTT.

In this sample, this clonotype turned up many times. The chain links TRBV11-2 to TRBJ2-3; D possibly corresponds to TRBD2 (7 bases). Per the germline V gene, CDR1 is SGHAT and CDR2 is FQNNGV. V shed 3 bases and J shed 2 bases, with 15 bases lying between them. This CDR3 has 16 amino acids. The CDR3 region has the DNA TGTGCCAGCAGCTTTCGGGGGGCCGGGCACACAGATACGCAGTATTTT. Translation gives CASSFRGAGHTDTQYF.

The rearrangement links TRBV12-3 or TRBV12-4 to TRBJ2-3; possible D gene TRBD1, 6 bases. This CDR3 comprises 14 residues. Deletions cut 5 bases from V and 8 bases from J, with 17 bases between. The CDR3 DNA follows: TGTGCCAGCAGTAAGGGGGTCAGGGGTATTACGCAGTATTTT. The encoded protein is CASSKGVRGITQYF.

This clonotype was detected a few times. The chain links TRBV20-1 to TRBJ2-1; a possible D gene is TRBD1 (6 bases). Germline V gives CDR1 DFQATT, CDR2 SNEGSKA (reference sequence). Trimming cost V 5 bases and J 0 bases, with 14 bases left between them. This CDR3 contains 15 residues. The CDR3 DNA reads TGCAGTGCTCCAAACAGGGCCCACTCCTACAATGAGCAGTTCTTC. Its translation: CSAPNRAHSYNEQFF.